One sample yielded the 18 T cell receptor beta chains listed below, sequenced in a study of cytomegalovirus exposure and HLA in healthy donors. The primer mix had 60 Vbeta and 13 Jbeta primers. TCRdb's copy holds only in-frame clones and misses some; the assay was immunoSEQ multiplex PCR. This table has fewer than 200,000 clones, roughly 76% appearing once. The specimen was PBMCs. The receptors come from a woman between 45 and 60 years old in good health and CMV-seronegative.

The rearrangement links TRBV29-1 to TRBJ2-2, with unresolved D. The CDR3 spans 12 residues. Trimming left V 7 bases short and J 1 base short, with 7 bases between. Looked up from germline, CDR1 is SQVTM and CDR2 is ANQGSEA. CDR3 protein: CSELRNTGELFF. For the CDR3, the DNA is TGCAGCGAACTTCGGAACACCGGGGAGCTGTTTTTT.

The rearrangement links TRBV13 to TRBJ2-2; perhaps TRBD2 as D (5 bases). The germline V gene encodes CDR1 PRHDT and CDR2 FYEKMQ (reference sequence). There are 13 residues in the CDR3. V gave up 7 bases and J gave up 3 bases, with 9 bases separating them. CDR3 sequence reads: CASNVGDTGELFF. The CDR3 nucleotides read TGTGCCAGCAACGTCGGGGACACCGGGGAGCTGTTTTTT.

The rearrangement uses TRBV19 and TRBJ2-1, with 7 bases lining up with TRBD2. The CDR3 has 15 amino acids. The trim removed 3 bases at V and 2 bases at J, leaving 4 bases unmatched. Germline V gene sequence: CDR1 LNHDA, CDR2 SQIVND (reference sequence). CDR3 residues: CASSIWGGAYNEQFF. CDR3 DNA sequence: TGTGCCAGTAGTATTTGGGGGGGGGCCTACAATGAGCAGTTCTTC.

The rearrangement joins TRBV6-5 to TRBJ1-1; perhaps TRBD1 as D (5 bases). Per germline, CDR1 MNHEY and CDR2 SVGAGI. The germline V and J ends were trimmed by 4 bases and 4 bases, with 16 bases remaining between them. CDR3 length: 15 amino acids. CDR3 protein: CASSSRGGFGTEAFF. The CDR3 DNA reads as TGTGCCAGCAGTTCGCGGGGGGGGTTTGGCACTGAAGCTTTCTTT.

This rearrangement joins TRBV2 to TRBJ2-1; 7 bases match TRBD1. Germline CDR1 is SNHLY and CDR2 is FYNNEI. The CDR3 runs to 15 residues. The V and J ends lost 4 bases and 3 bases, in that order; junction bases with no gene match: 6. The CDR3 spells CASSGSTGYYNEQFF. Here the CDR3 DNA reads TGTGCCAGCAGTGGATCGACAGGGTACTACAATGAGCAGTTCTTC.

This clone has more than one count but fewer than ten. This rearrangement joins TRBV5-6 to TRBJ2-2, with a tentative D call TRBD2 (6 bases). V was clipped by 2 bases and J by 6 bases, with 8 bases between them. The CDR3 consists of 13 residues. The germline V gene encodes CDR1 SGHDT and CDR2 YYEEEE. The CDR3, as DNA: TGTGCCAGCAGCTTAACGGGGGCCGGGGAGCTGTTTTTT. This translates into CASSLTGAGELFF.

This chain joins TRBV25-1 and TRBJ1-1; the match to TRBD1 covers 8 bases. Trimming cost V 4 bases and J 4 bases; bases outside gene matches: 11. Looked up from germline, CDR1 is MGHDK and CDR2 is SYGVNS. The CDR3 contains 16 residues. The CDR3 region is CASSVLNLQGGTEAFF. The CDR3 DNA is TGTGCCAGCAGTGTTCTAAACTTACAGGGGGGCACTGAAGCTTTCTTT.

The chain combines TRBV5-1 with TRBJ1-5; 11 nucleotides match TRBD1. From germline, CDR1 is SGHRS and CDR2 YFSETQ. The V segment lost 3 bases and the J segment 7 bases; nucleotides outside the gene matches: 9. The CDR3 runs 16 residues. The CDR3 reads CASSSGDRGFEQPQHF. In DNA, the CDR3 is TGCGCCAGCAGCTCGGGGGACAGGGGGTTCGAACAGCCCCAGCATTTT.

The V gene is TRBV7-3, the J gene TRBJ2-7; 7 nucleotides line up with TRBD1. V lost 5 bases, J lost 3 bases, and 10 bases stayed unmatched. Per germline, CDR1 SGHTA and CDR2 FQGTGA. The CDR3 sequence is 15 residues long. This CDR3 is CASSPTGALNYEQYF. The CDR3 DNA follows: TGTGCCAGCAGCCCCACAGGGGCCTTAAACTACGAGCAGTACTTC.

The chain combines TRBV5-1 with TRBJ2-7; 11 bases are a match to TRBD2. CDR1 is SGHRS and CDR2 is YFSETQ in the germline V gene. The length of the CDR3 is 22 residues. V dropped 4 bases and J dropped 0; count of bases not matched to a gene: 24. The CDR3 coding sequence is TGCGCCAGCAGCCCAGGGACTAGCGGCTCGATTTCTCTACCTACAAGCTCCTACGAGCAGTACTTC. It translates to CASSPGTSGSISLPTSSYEQYF.

The V gene is TRBV11-2, the J gene TRBJ1-1; possibly TRBD1 for D (6 bases). The CDR3 totals 13 residues. V lost 5 bases and J 5 bases, leaving 12 bases between the germline ends. Germline V gives CDR1 SGHAT, CDR2 FQNNGV. CDR3 sequence: CASSQRGATEAFF. CDR3 coding DNA: TGTGCCAGCAGCCAGCGGGGGGCGACTGAAGCTTTCTTT.

The V call is TRBV4-1, the J call TRBJ1-2, with 8 bases identical to TRBD1. V lost 4 bases and J lost 8; bases outside the gene matches: 12. Germline values: CDR1 MGHRA, CDR2 YSYEKL. The CDR3 runs to 15 residues. The CDR3 protein is CASSRLDRGGGGYTF. In DNA, the CDR3 is TGCGCCAGCAGCCGCCTAGACAGGGGCGGCGGAGGCTACACCTTC.

The chain recombines TRBV18 with TRBJ1-2, with D tentatively TRBD1 (6 bases). Germline CDR1 KGHSH, CDR2 LQKENI. The CDR3 length is 14 residues. Trimming took off 2 bases at V and 8 bases at J, with 15 bases between the two ends. Here the CDR3 reads CASSPRDNQAGYTF. CDR3 in DNA: TGTGCCAGCTCACCAAGGGACAACCAGGCCGGCTACACCTTC. The entire variable domain, with the rest obtained from reference TRBV18 and TRBJ1-2, is as follows: NAGVMQNPRHLVRRRGQEARLRCSPMKGHSHVYWYRQLPEEGLKFMVYLQKENIIDESGMPKERFSAEFPKEGPSILRIQQVVRGDSAAYFCASSPRDNQAGYTFGSGTRLTVV.

This chain links TRBV7-2 with TRBJ2-3; tentative D call: TRBD2 (5 bases). The CDR3 has 14 residues. Germline CDR1 reads SGHTA; CDR2 reads FQGNSA. The V gene lost 3 bases and the J gene lost 5 bases, with 12 bases spanning the gap. The chain's CDR3 is CASSFRELRDTQYF. In DNA form, the CDR3 reads TGTGCCAGCAGCTTCCGGGAATTGAGAGATACGCAGTATTTT.

The rearrangement links TRBV19 to TRBJ1-6; tentatively, D is TRBD1 (6 bases). Germline V lookup: CDR1 LNHDA, CDR2 SQIVND (reference sequence). Between the trimmed V and J ends, which lost 6 bases and 10 bases, there was a span of 10 bases. There are 12 residues in the CDR3. In DNA form, the CDR3 reads TGTGCCAGTAGGCAACAGGGATCACCCCTCCACTTT. Translation gives CASRQQGSPLHF.

V usage is TRBV4-3 and J usage is TRBJ2-6, with 7 bases aligning to TRBD1. V shed 4 bases, J shed 1 base, and the junction held 4 bases outside the gene matches. The CDR3 extends over 16 amino acids. CDR1 and CDR2 from the germline V gene are LGHNA and YSLEER. CDR3 bases: TGCGCCAGCAGCCCTATACAGGGGTCTGGGGCCAACGTCCTGACTTTC. This encodes CASSPIQGSGANVLTF.

The chain couples TRBV5-4 to TRBJ2-7; TRBD1 matches 8 bases. With 3 bases clipped from V and 3 bases from J, the junction kept 8 bases outside the gene matches. There are 15 residues in the CDR3. The germline CDR1 and CDR2 sequences are SGHNT and YYREEE (reference sequence). CDR3 amino acids: CASSYGQGNIYEQYF. The DNA for the CDR3 is TGTGCCAGCAGCTACGGACAGGGCAATATCTACGAGCAGTACTTC. The whole variable domain, filled in from reference TRBV5-4 and TRBJ2-7, reads ETGVTQSPTHLIKTRGQQVTLRCSSQSGHNTVSWYQQALGQGPQFIFQYYREEENGRGNFPPRFSGLQFPNYSSELNVNALELDDSALYLCASSYGQGNIYEQYFGPGTRLTVT.

The sample holds one count of this clone. The gene calls are TRBV7-9 and TRBJ2-1; TRBD1 might be the D (6 bases). Germline CDR1 reads SEHNR; CDR2 reads FQNEAQ (reference sequence). The V end was cut by 5 bases, the J end by 7 bases, with 24 bases between. The CDR3 spans 17 residues. For the CDR3, the DNA is TGTGCCAGCAGCCCACGTCTACAGGGCGATGTAAGTAATGAGCAGTTCTTC. Translated: CASSPRLQGDVSNEQFF.